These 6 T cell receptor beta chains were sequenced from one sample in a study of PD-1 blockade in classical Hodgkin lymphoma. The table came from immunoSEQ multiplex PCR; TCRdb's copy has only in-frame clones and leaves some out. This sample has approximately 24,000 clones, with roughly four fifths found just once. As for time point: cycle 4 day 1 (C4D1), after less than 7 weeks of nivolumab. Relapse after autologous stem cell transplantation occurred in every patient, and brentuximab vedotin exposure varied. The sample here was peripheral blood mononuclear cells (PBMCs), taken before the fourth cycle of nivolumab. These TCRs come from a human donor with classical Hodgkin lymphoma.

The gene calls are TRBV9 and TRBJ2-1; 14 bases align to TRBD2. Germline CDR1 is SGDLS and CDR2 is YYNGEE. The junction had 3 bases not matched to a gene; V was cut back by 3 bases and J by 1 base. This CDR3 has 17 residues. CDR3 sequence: CASSDGLAGGSYNEQFF. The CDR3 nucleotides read TGTGCCAGCAGCGATGGACTAGCGGGAGGATCCTACAATGAGCAGTTCTTC.

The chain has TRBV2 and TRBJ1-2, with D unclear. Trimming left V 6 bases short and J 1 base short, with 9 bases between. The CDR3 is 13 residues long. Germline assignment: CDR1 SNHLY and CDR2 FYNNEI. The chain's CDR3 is CASRRQINYGYTF. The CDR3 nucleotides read TGTGCCAGCAGGAGGCAGATTAACTATGGCTACACCTTC.

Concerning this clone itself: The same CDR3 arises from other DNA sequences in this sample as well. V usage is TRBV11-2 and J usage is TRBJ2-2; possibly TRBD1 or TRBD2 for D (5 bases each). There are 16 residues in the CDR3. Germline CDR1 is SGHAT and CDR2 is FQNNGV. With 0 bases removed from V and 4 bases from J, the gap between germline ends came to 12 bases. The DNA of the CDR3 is TGTGCCAGCAGCTTAGAGGGGGTGTACGGCACCGGGGAGCTGTTTTTT. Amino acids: CASSLEGVYGTGELFF.

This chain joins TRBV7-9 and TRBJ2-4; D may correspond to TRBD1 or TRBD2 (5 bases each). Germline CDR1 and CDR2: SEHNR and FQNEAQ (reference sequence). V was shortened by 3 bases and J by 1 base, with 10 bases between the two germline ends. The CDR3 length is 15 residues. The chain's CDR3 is CASSFPEGAKNIQYF. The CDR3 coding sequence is TGTGCCAGCAGCTTCCCAGAGGGGGCCAAAAACATTCAGTACTTC.

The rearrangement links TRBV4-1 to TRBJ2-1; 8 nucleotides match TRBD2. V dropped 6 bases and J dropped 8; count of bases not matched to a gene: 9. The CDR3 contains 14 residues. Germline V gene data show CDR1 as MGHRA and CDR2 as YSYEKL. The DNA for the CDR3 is TGCGCCAGCAGAACGGGACTAGGAACCTATGAGCAGTTCTTC. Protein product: CASRTGLGTYEQFF.

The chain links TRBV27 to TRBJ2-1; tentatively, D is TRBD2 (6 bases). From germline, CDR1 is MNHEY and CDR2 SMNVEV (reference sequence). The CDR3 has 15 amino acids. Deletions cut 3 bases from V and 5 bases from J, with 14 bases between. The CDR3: CASSLSAGRHNEQFF. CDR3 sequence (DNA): TGTGCCAGCAGTTTGTCGGCGGGAAGGCACAATGAGCAGTTCTTC.